This record looks at one TCR beta chain sequence and its context. Its antigen remains unidentified. The germline gives CDR1 LGHNA, CDR2 YSLEER. V trimming: 5 bases; J trimming: 5 bases; junction bases outside the gene matches: 11. The CDR3 length is 15 residues. The data are from a study of Ad26.COV2.S vaccination and SARS-CoV-2 variants. Across the whole study: Intramuscular Ad26.COV2.S at 5x10^10 or 1x10^11 viral particles. The study, taken as a whole, reports: Vaccine recipients had higher spike-specific TCR breadth than placebo recipients.

Repertoires were generated with immunoSEQ multiplex PCR, while TCRdb's copy carries only in-frame clones and drops some. The sample includes 510,000 or so clones, about 83% of them seen just once. Stated treatment: 19 received Ad26.COV2.S at low or high dose, single or two shots; a few received placebo; per-sample allocation not given. Collection of samples fell on day 63 after the first vaccine or placebo injection. Its platform was an Ad26 vector, and its expressed antigen was Wuhan-strain SARS-CoV-2 spike. This receptor was identified in a person aged 18-60 years who received the Ad26.COV2.S COVID-19 vaccine or a placebo. Sequenced material: peripheral blood, taken in a trial of Ad26.COV2.S vaccine versus placebo. This chain connects TRBV4-3 to TRBJ2-7; 8 bases match TRBD1. CDR3 protein: CASSRTGVGQDEQYF. The CDR3 nucleotides read TGCGCCAGCAGCAGGACGGGAGTGGGACAGGACGAGCAGTACTTC.